This is a list of T cell receptor beta chains from one sample in a study of regulatory T cells in long-lasting Graves disease. TCRdb processed the multiplex PCR reads anew with MiXCR; each CDR3 protein has one entry. The sample contains 400,000 to 500,000 distinct CDR3 sequences, under 25% of which appear only once. Specimen: peripheral blood mononuclear cells (PBMCs), collected when the disease was refractory, from a patient treated with antithyroid drugs. These receptors originate from a female donor with Graves disease. CDR3s include the opening cysteine and the closing phenylalanine or tryptophan. The order of the fields is J gene, clone size, D gene, V gene, CDR3 protein, CDR3 DNA. A D gene is named only where the DNA matches it firmly. Clone size, where shown, is once, few, many, or a class for clones that have expanded.

>TRBJ2-5|many|TRBD2|TRBV28
CASSGGSAGEGETQYF
TGTGCCAGCAGTGGGGGGTCAGCGGGAGAAGGGGAGACCCAGTACTTC
>TRBJ1-3|-|TRBD1|TRBV25-1
CASEEEAGGTGNTIYF
TGTGCCAGCGAAGAAGAGGCAGGGGGCACTGGAAACACCATATATTTT
>TRBJ1-1|few|TRBD1|TRBV7-2
CASSFDRGDTEAFF
TGTGCCAGCAGCTTTGACAGGGGGGACACTGAAGCTTTCTTT
>TRBJ2-5|-|-|TRBV7-9
CASSFQGTQYF
TGTGCCAGCAGCTTTCAGGGGACCCAGTACTTC
>TRBJ1-1|few|TRBD1|TRBV2
CASRSTGVNTEAFF
TGTGCCAGCAGGTCGACAGGGGTAAACACTGAAGCTTTCTTT
>TRBJ1-2|-|TRBD1|TRBV7-9
CASSSGQGFTYGYTF
TGTGCCAGCAGCTCGGGACAGGGATTTACCTATGGCTACACCTTC
>TRBJ1-5|-|TRBD1|TRBV4-1
CASSHPATGLQPQHF
TGCGCCAGCAGCCACCCTGCGACAGGGCTTCAGCCCCAGCATTTT
>TRBJ2-3|-|-|TRBV4-1
CASSLPGGRTDTQYF
TGCGCCAGCAGCCTCCCTGGAGGAAGAACAGATACGCAGTATTTT
>TRBJ1-1|few|TRBD1|TRBV19
CASSFRDRGNTEAFF
TGTGCCAGTAGTTTCCGGGACAGGGGGAACACTGAAGCTTTCTTT
>TRBJ1-1|few|TRBD1|TRBV3-1
CASSQFRGRDTEAFF
TGTGCCAGCAGCCAATTCAGGGGGCGGGACACTGAAGCTTTCTTT
>TRBJ2-7|-|-|TRBV5-4
CASSLGTANAYEQYF
TGTGCCAGCAGCTTGGGTACAGCGAACGCATACGAGCAGTACTTC
>TRBJ2-7|many|-|TRBV28
CASSITQGSYEQYF
TGTGCCAGCAGTATCACACAGGGCTCGTACGAGCAGTACTTC
>TRBJ1-1|-|-|TRBV29-1
CSARTFMNTEAFF
TGCAGCGCCAGGACATTCATGAACACTGAAGCTTTCTTT
>TRBJ2-2|-|TRBD2|TRBV20-1
CSARGGVIAGGHTGELFF
TGCAGTGCTAGAGGGGGGGTGATAGCGGGGGGCCATACCGGGGAGCTGTTTTTT
>TRBJ2-1|-|TRBD2|TRBV19
CASTPLAGAWRNEQFF
TGTGCCAGTACTCCTTTAGCGGGAGCTTGGAGGAATGAGCAGTTCTTC
>TRBJ2-5|once|-|TRBV18
CASSPGLTGETQYF
TGTGCCAGCTCACCAGGACTAACCGGGGAGACCCAGTACTTC
>TRBJ2-7|-|TRBD2|TRBV20-1
CSARTAGANYEQYF
TGCAGTGCTAGAACGGCGGGAGCGAACTACGAGCAGTACTTC
>TRBJ1-1|few|-|TRBV6-5
CASSYLLQRNTEAFF
TGTGCCAGCAGTTATTTGCTTCAGAGGAACACTGAAGCTTTCTTT
>TRBJ1-5|many|-|TRBV6-5
CASSYSIQGSQPQHF
TGTGCCAGCAGTTACTCAATTCAGGGGAGTCAGCCCCAGCATTTT
>TRBJ2-7|-|-|TRBV18
CASSPTTGVPYEQYF
TGTGCCAGCTCCCCCACAACGGGAGTACCCTACGAGCAGTACTTC
>TRBJ1-1|-|-|TRBV30
CAWKRGGSTEAFF
TGTGCCTGGAAACGGGGTGGGAGCACTGAAGCTTTCTTT
>TRBJ2-6|-|TRBD1|TRBV7-2
CASSDNRGPGANVLTF
TGTGCCAGCAGCGATAACAGGGGACCCGGGGCCAACGTCCTGACTTTC
>TRBJ1-2|few|-|TRBV29-1
CSVPPGYTF
TGCAGCGTTCCCCCGGGCTACACCTTC
>TRBJ2-2|-|TRBD1|TRBV24-1
CATSNLDRENGELFF
TGTGCCACTAGTAACCTGGACAGGGAGAACGGGGAGCTGTTTTTT
>TRBJ2-1|-|-|TRBV13
CASSLRRSSAFYNEQFF
TGTGCCAGCAGCCTCCGCCGTTCGAGTGCATTCTACAATGAGCAGTTCTTC
>TRBJ1-1|many|-|TRBV7-9
CASSPSPDGVAFF
TGTGCCAGCAGCCCATCCCCGGACGGGGTGGCTTTCTTT
>TRBJ1-2|once|-|TRBV29-1
CSVEAISGGEGYTF
TGCAGCGTTGAAGCGATATCTGGGGGCGAGGGCTACACCTTC
>TRBJ1-1|few|-|TRBV5-1
CASSSARTSNTEAFF
TGCGCCAGCAGCAGTGCGAGGACCTCGAACACTGAAGCTTTCTTT
>TRBJ2-2|-|-|TRBV10-3
CAISESSLRADTGELFF
TGTGCCATCAGTGAGTCCAGTCTGAGGGCCGACACCGGGGAGCTGTTTTTT
>TRBJ2-7|-|-|TRBV29-1
CSVERQGGYEQYF
TGCAGCGTTGAAAGGCAGGGGGGTTACGAGCAGTACTTC
>TRBJ1-2|many|-|TRBV5-1
CASSLDGGPGGYTF
TGCGCCAGCAGCTTGGATGGGGGTCCGGGCGGCTACACCTTC
>TRBJ2-5|few|TRBD2|TRBV30
CAWSLGTSGRETQYF
TGTGCCTGGAGTCTCGGGACTAGCGGTCGAGAGACCCAGTACTTC
>TRBJ2-2|many|-|TRBV2
CASRTSRGATGELFF
TGTGCCAGCAGGACTAGCCGGGGGGCCACCGGGGAGCTGTTTTTT